The rows below give T cell receptor beta chains drawn from one sample of a study of tumor-infiltrating lymphocytes in glioblastoma multiforme. MiXCR, run by TCRdb on the multiplex PCR reads, gives a single entry per CDR3 protein. The sample shows fewer than 40,000 distinct CDR3 sequences, 50% to 75% of them seen only once. The sequencing sample was made of brain tumor tissue. These receptors came from a male donor with glioblastoma. The CDR3 runs from the conserved cysteine through the conserved F or W. Size is stated for part of the rows, as once, few or many counts, or as a class when the clone is expanded.

>TRBV28|-|TRBJ2-7
CASSSGAANKQYF
>TRBV7-9|many|TRBJ1-1
CATRVTEAFF
>TRBV20-1|-|TRBJ2-7
CGAMTSGGAYEQYF
>TRBV29-1|few|TRBJ1-4
CSARVWDEKLFF
>TRBV29-1|-|TRBJ2-7
CGVGDGVSEQYF
>TRBV7-8|many|TRBJ2-7
CASSLEGTVTSYEQYF
>TRBV11-2|-|TRBJ2-2
CASVGQSYAGELFF
>TRBV28|-|TRBJ2-6
CASGNLGPGTGANVMTF
>TRBV6-5|-|TRBJ2-7
CASSYKTGTVSYEQYF
>TRBV6-5|-|TRBJ1-5
CASSPLWSNQPQHF
>TRBV28|many|TRBJ1-2
CASSTPMVANYGYTF
>TRBV7-2|-|TRBJ2-7
CASSSYGGIYEQYF
>TRBV7-9|many|TRBJ1-1
CASSLGTGATEAFF
>TRBV5-6|-|TRBJ2-1
CASSLYKLAGEIKQFF
>TRBV29-1|-|TRBJ1-2
CSMAGTGGVNGYTF
>TRBV28|-|TRBJ2-2
CAGTKGDRNSGELFF
>TRBV7-3|many|TRBJ1-1
CASSMGQETEAFF
>TRBV30|-|TRBJ2-7
CAWSALRNEQYF
>TRBV29-1|-|TRBJ2-7
CSAVRGQYEQYF
>TRBV11-2|-|TRBJ2-7
CASSISRDSDYEQYF
>TRBV12-3/TRBV12-4|few|TRBJ1-2
CASSSVNYGYIF
>TRBV21-1|-|TRBJ2-7
CASSKAGTSGTYERYF
>TRBV20-1|-|TRBJ2-3
CSAPLDWGRYPTDTQYF
>TRBV29-1|-|TRBJ2-4
CSVDGDSKSIQYF
>TRBV12-3/TRBV12-4|-|TRBJ2-4
CASRSGTSGFGIQYF
>TRBV6-5|-|TRBJ2-1
CASGLAGENNEQFF
>TRBV10-3|once|TRBJ1-3
CAISDPIGRGGIGNTIYF
>TRBV5-1|few|TRBJ2-5
CASRWTGGGEETQYF
>TRBV7-9|-|TRBJ2-5
CVSSLSGGTSGSETQNF
>TRBV20-1|many|TRBJ2-5
CSAKKQGWETQYF
>TRBV29-1|-|TRBJ1-4
CSVGEAGVREKLFF